The 26 T cell receptor beta chains in this list originate from one sample, sequenced in a study of T cells in women clearing cervical HPV infection. The repertoire was sequenced with immunoSEQ multiplex PCR; TCRdb's copy has only in-frame clones and lacks some. Its clone listing holds about 30,000 clones. The sample consisted of blood buffy coat. Receptor source: a woman between 18 and 69 years old with a cervical HPV16 infection that either progressed to CIN3+ or cleared (not recorded which).

Turning to this clone: The read terminates 3 residues before the CDR3 end, so the remaining end is supplied by the germline J gene. V is TRBV20-1 and J is TRBJ2-3; D is possibly TRBD1 (6 bases). CDR3 size: 11 residues. Germline CDR1 reads DFQATT; CDR2 reads SNEGSKA (reference sequence). The CDR3 bases that were read are TGCAGTGCCCCCTATGGGGGCTCG. It yields the protein CSAPYGGS. The entire CDR3 sequence reads CSAPYGGSQYF.

Of note for this clone: The read comes to an end 3 residues before the CDR3 does, leaving the germline J gene to fill in the end. The chain carries TRBV5-6 and TRBJ2-1; D possibly matches TRBD1 or TRBD2 (5 bases each). V lost 1 base and J lost 5, with 13 bases in between. Germline CDR1 reads SGHDT; CDR2 reads YYEEEE. This CDR3 comprises 15 residues. The chain's CDR3 is CASSLREEGHNEQFF. Partial CDR3 DNA: TGTGCCAGCAGCTTGAGGGAAGAGGGGCACAATGAG.

Worth noting for this clone: The read is 3 residues too short to cover the CDR3 end, so that end is filled in from the germline J gene. This chain connects TRBV5-4 to TRBJ2-2; 8 bases align to TRBD1. V was clipped by 4 bases and J by 3 bases; unmatched bases: 2. Germline V lookup: CDR1 SGHNT, CDR2 YYREEE (reference sequence). The CDR3 is made up of 14 amino acids. CDR3 DNA, as far as it was read: TGTGCCAGCAGCAAGGACAGGGACACCGGGGAG. Translating gives CASSKDRDTGE. The complete CDR3 reads CASSKDRDTGELFF.

The CDR3: CASSLRTVNTGELFF. CDR3 DNA, as far as it was read: TGTGCCAGCAGTTTACGGACAGTAAACACCGGGGAG. The chain couples TRBV12-3 or TRBV12-4 to TRBJ2-2; D possibly corresponds to TRBD1 (6 bases). The read comes to an end 3 residues before the CDR3 does, leaving the germline J gene to fill in the end. CDR3 length equals 15 residues. Trimming pared 2 bases from V and 2 bases from J, leaving 9 bases between.

As for this clone: The read ends 3 residues early relative to the CDR3; the germline J gene fills the gap. This sequence joins TRBV14 and TRBJ1-1; 8 nucleotides match TRBD1. Germline values: CDR1 SGHDN, CDR2 FVKESK. This CDR3 spans 13 amino acids. The CDR3 spells CASSPQSGTGAFF. The CDR3 DNA, read in part, is TGTGCCAGCAGCCCCCAGTCCGGGACAGGA. Based on the CDR3 plus reference TRBV14 and TRBJ1-1, the full variable domain is EAGVTQFPSHSVIEKGQTVTLRCDPISGHDNLYWYRRVMGKEIKFLLHFVKESKQDESGMPNNRFLAERTGGTYSTLKVQPAELEDSGVYFCASSPQSGTGAFFGQGTRLTVV.

With regard to this clone: The read finishes 3 residues shy of the CDR3 end, and the germline J gene is used to complete it. J is TRBJ2-7 and V is TRBV5-1; a possible D gene is TRBD1 (7 bases). CDR3 length: 15 residues. Germline CDR1 is SGHRS and CDR2 is YFSETQ. With 1 base removed from V and 3 bases from J, the gap between germline ends came to 14 bases. The part of the CDR3 DNA that was read is TGCGCCAGCAGCTTGTGGAGGGGGCAGAGCTACGAG. It translates to CASSLWRGQSYE. The whole CDR3 region reads CASSLWRGQSYEQYF. Using reference TRBV5-1 and TRBJ2-7 for the parts outside the CDR3, the full variable domain is KAGVTQTPRYLIKTRGQQVTLSCSPISGHRSVSWYQQTPGQGLQFLFEYFSETQRNKGNFPGRFSGRQFSNSRSEMNVSTLELGDSALYLCASSLWRGQSYEQYFGPGTRLTVT.

Notes on this clone: The CDR3 is cut off 3 residues early in the read; its end comes from the germline J gene. This chain links TRBV10-3 with TRBJ2-1; D might be TRBD1 (6 bases). This CDR3 has 14 residues. Germline loops: CDR1 ENHRY, CDR2 SYGVKD. Trimming took off 8 bases at V and 7 bases at J, with 18 bases between the two ends. CDR3 loop: CAIGNGQLGNEQFF. The covered CDR3 bases are TGTGCCATCGGCAACGGACAGTTGGGGAATGAG.

The CDR3 spells CSARDPGQGNTEAFF. Incomplete CDR3 DNA: TGCAGTGCTAGGGATCCGGGACAGGGGAACACTGAA. The chain employs TRBV20-1 and TRBJ1-1, with 9 bases aligning to TRBD1. The read falls 3 residues short of the CDR3 end, and the missing part is taken from the germline J gene. Germline CDR1 reads DFQATT; CDR2 reads SNEGSKA (reference sequence). Trimming took 3 bases from V and 1 from J; bases not matched to a gene: 6. This CDR3 comprises 15 residues.

As concerns this clone: With the read ending 3 residues before the CDR3 end, the germline J gene is used to fill in that end. V is TRBV7-3 and J is TRBJ2-1; 10 nucleotides line up with TRBD1. In germline, CDR1 is SGHTA, CDR2 FQGTGA. J gave up 1 base and V 3 bases, and 0 bases lay outside the gene matches. The length of the CDR3 is 15 residues. The sequenced part of the CDR3 DNA is TGTGCCAGCAGCTTGGGACAGGGGTCCTACAATGAG. Translating gives CASSLGQGSYNE. The entire CDR3 protein is CASSLGQGSYNEQFF.

This clone is classed as medium-sized by frequency. The CDR3 end lies 3 residues beyond the end of the read and is filled in from the germline J gene. The chain has TRBV5-1 and TRBJ2-4, with 10 positions matching TRBD2. This CDR3 region has 15 residues. Trimming took 5 bases from V and 2 from J; bases not matched to a gene: 4. Germline CDR1 reads SGHRS; CDR2 reads YFSETQ. The CDR3 loop is CASRQLAGSKNIQYF. Partial CDR3 DNA: TGCGCCAGCAGGCAACTAGCGGGGTCCAAAAACATT. The variable domain in full, completed from reference TRBV5-1 and TRBJ2-4, reads KAGVTQTPRYLIKTRGQQVTLSCSPISGHRSVSWYQQTPGQGLQFLFEYFSETQRNKGNFPGRFSGRQFSNSRSEMNVSTLELGDSALYLCASRQLAGSKNIQYFGAGTRLSVL.

Note on this clone: The CDR3 goes on 3 residues after the read ends, and that part is filled in from the germline J gene. This chain connects TRBV7-3 to TRBJ2-3, with TRBD2 matching 14 bases. Germline CDR1 and CDR2: SGHTA and FQGTGA. V lost 1 base to trimming and J lost 2 bases; unmatched junction nucleotides: 17. There are 22 residues in the CDR3. CDR3 DNA (partial): TGTGCCAGCAGCTTAAATCCTCTGCACGGGACTAGCGGGGGACTCTTCACAGATACG. Its translation: CASSLNPLHGTSGGLFTDT. The entire CDR3 protein is CASSLNPLHGTSGGLFTDTQYF.

As regards this clone: The CDR3 is cut off 3 residues early in the read; its end comes from the germline J gene. J is TRBJ1-1 and V is TRBV2, with 10 bases identical to TRBD1. CDR1 is SNHLY and CDR2 is FYNNEI in the germline V gene. CDR3 length: 14 residues. The CDR3 here is CASREGQGPFFAFF. CDR3 bases read: TGTGCCAGCAGAGAGGGACAGGGGCCTTTTTTT.

As concerns this clone: The read terminates 3 residues ahead of where the CDR3 ends, so the germline J gene completes it. This sequence joins TRBV19 and TRBJ2-1; 8 positions agree with TRBD2. Germline lookup yields CDR1 LNHDA and CDR2 SQIVND (reference sequence). This CDR3 contains 15 residues. V lost 5 bases and J lost 8; bases outside the gene matches: 11. Partial CDR3 DNA: TGTGCCAGTAGTCGGGCTAGCGGGCGTGGTTATGAG. It codes for CASSRASGRGYE. The full CDR3 is CASSRASGRGYEQFF.

Concerning this clone itself: The sequence runs out 3 residues before the end of the CDR3; the remainder is reconstructed from the germline J gene. The chain couples TRBV29-1 to TRBJ2-2; 8 nucleotides agree with TRBD1. From germline, CDR1 is SQVTM and CDR2 ANQGSEA. The CDR3 extends over 16 amino acids. After removal of 1 base from V and 5 bases from J, the junction contained 9 bases not matched to a gene. CDR3: CSVEGYGQGRTGELFF. Incomplete CDR3 DNA: TGCAGCGTTGAAGGCTACGGACAGGGTCGGACCGGGGAG.

Comments on this clone: With the read ending 3 residues before the CDR3 end, the germline J gene is used to fill in that end. The chain is built from TRBV5-1 and TRBJ2-1; possible D gene TRBD2, 5 bases. CDR1 is SGHRS, CDR2 YFSETQ, per germline. The CDR3 is made up of 14 amino acids. Trimming pared 0 bases from V and 8 bases from J, leaving 12 bases between. The part of the CDR3 DNA that was read is TGCGCCAGCAGCTTGGGGCTATCCGGGGATGAG. This gives the protein CASSLGLSGDE. The entire CDR3 is CASSLGLSGDEQFF.

Notes on this clone: The CDR3 is cut off 3 residues early in the read; its end comes from the germline J gene. The chain has TRBV30 and TRBJ1-4, with D maybe TRBD1 (6 bases). The V end lost 7 bases, the J end lost 0 bases, and 21 bases lay between the germline ends. Germline CDR1 GTSNPN, CDR2 SVGIG (reference sequence). This CDR3 comprises 17 residues. The covered CDR3 bases are TGTGCCTTGGCGAAGGGAGGGGGAACTGCAACTAATGAAAAA. It translates to CALAKGGGTATNEK. Given in full, the CDR3 is CALAKGGGTATNEKLFF.

Note on this clone: The DNA ends 3 residues before the CDR3 does, and the rest of the CDR3 is filled in from the germline J gene. This sequence joins TRBV7-9 and TRBJ2-4, with D perhaps matching TRBD1 (6 bases). Germline values: CDR1 SEHNR, CDR2 FQNEAQ (reference sequence). The CDR3 length is 12 residues. The CDR3 DNA, read in part, is TGTGCCAGCAGCACGGACAGCTATGGT. The encoded protein is CASSTDSYG. The full CDR3 reads CASSTDSYGQYF.

Worth noting for this clone: Coverage ceases 3 residues before the CDR3 finishes, and the germline J gene fills in the end. This sequence joins TRBV30 and TRBJ1-6; 9 bases line up with TRBD1. The V gene end was trimmed by 0 bases and the J gene end by 9 bases; junction bases not matched to a gene: 9. The length of the CDR3 is 16 residues. Germline V CDR1 and CDR2: GTSNPN, SVGIG (reference sequence). The CDR3 is CAWSVKGQGKVSPLHF. Partial CDR3 DNA: TGTGCCTGGAGTGTAAAAGGACAGGGGAAAGTTTCACCC.

Remarks on this clone: The read ends 3 residues shy of where the CDR3 ends; the end is completed using the germline J gene. The J gene is TRBJ1-1, the V gene TRBV30, with a tentative D call TRBD1 (5 bases). The CDR3 runs 13 residues. Trimming cost V 3 bases and J 1 base, with 9 bases left between them. Germline lookup yields CDR1 GTSNPN and CDR2 SVGIG (reference sequence). CDR3 bases read: TGTGCCTGGAGCCTAGGGGAGAACACTGAA. Its protein product is CAWSLGENTE. The CDR3 in its entirety is CAWSLGENTEAFF.

As for this clone: The read ends 3 residues early relative to the CDR3; the germline J gene fills the gap. The chain combines TRBV4-2 with TRBJ2-3, with TRBD2 matching over 10 bases. The CDR3 totals 16 residues. Trimming at V came to 0 bases and at J to 7 bases, leaving 7 bases not matched to a gene. CDR1 is LGHNA and CDR2 is YNFKEQ in the germline V gene. The CDR3 reads CASSQDRSGGAYTQYF. The sequenced part of the CDR3 DNA is TGTGCCAGCAGCCAAGATAGAAGCGGGGGGGCATATACG.

Comments on this clone: The CDR3 goes on 3 residues after the read ends, and that part is filled in from the germline J gene. The chain recombines TRBV19 with TRBJ2-4; no clear D gene. V was trimmed by 7 bases and J by 3 bases, leaving 13 bases between them. The CDR3 sequence is 14 residues long. Germline values: CDR1 LNHDA, CDR2 SQIVND (reference sequence). The chain's CDR3 is CASKAVLGKNIQYF. The sequenced part of the CDR3 DNA is TGTGCCAGTAAAGCTGTCCTTGGCAAAAACATT.

Concerning this clone itself: The CDR3 end lies 3 residues beyond the end of the read and is filled in from the germline J gene. V and J are TRBV7-9 and TRBJ1-4; the match to TRBD1 covers 8 bases. Per germline, CDR1 SEHNR and CDR2 FQNEAQ (reference sequence). This CDR3 has 14 residues. CDR3 bases read: TGTGCCAGCAGCCAGGGACAGGATAATTCACCA. It encodes CASSQGQDNSP. The whole CDR3 protein is CASSQGQDNSPLFF.

Comment on this clone: The CDR3 is cut off 3 residues early in the read; its end comes from the germline J gene. The rearrangement links TRBV7-3 to TRBJ2-1, with 10 positions matching TRBD2. CDR3 size: 15 residues. V lost 3 bases to trimming and J lost 7 bases; unmatched junction nucleotides: 6. Germline assignment: CDR1 SGHTA and CDR2 FQGTGA. The sequenced CDR3 bases are TGTGCCAGCAGCTTGTGGCTAGCGGGAGAAAATGAG. Translating it yields CASSLWLAGENE. The full CDR3 reads CASSLWLAGENEQFF.

Remarks on this clone: The sequence runs out 3 residues before the end of the CDR3; the remainder is reconstructed from the germline J gene. The chain is built from TRBV7-3 and TRBJ2-3; D might be TRBD1 (6 bases). The germline gives CDR1 SGHTA, CDR2 FQGTGA. CDR3 length: 15 amino acids. V gave up 0 bases and J gave up 2 bases, with 9 bases separating them. CDR3 DNA, as far as it was read: TGTGCCAGCAGCTTAACTGGGACACTCACAGATACG. This translates into CASSLTGTLTDT. In full, the CDR3 reads CASSLTGTLTDTQYF.

Worth noting for this clone: The read falls 3 residues short of the CDR3 end, and the missing part is taken from the germline J gene. This rearrangement joins TRBV30 to TRBJ2-4, with 9 positions matching TRBD2. V lost 3 bases and J lost 8; bases outside the gene matches: 17. The CDR3 has 17 amino acids. Germline V CDR1 and CDR2: GTSNPN, SVGIG (reference sequence). The sequenced CDR3 bases are TGTGCCTGGAGCGCCCCGAGGCGCGGGAGGGCCGGGGACATT. Translation: CAWSAPRRGRAGDI. The CDR3 reads in full as CAWSAPRRGRAGDIQYF.

About this clone: The read stops 3 residues short of the end of the CDR3; the missing end is completed from the germline J gene. The chain uses TRBV6-1 and TRBJ2-1, with D uncertain. Trimming left V 2 bases short and J 7 bases short, with 6 bases between. From germline, CDR1 is MNHNS and CDR2 SASEGT. The CDR3 is 12 amino acids. This CDR3 is CASSERWNEQFF. The DNA read from the CDR3 is TGTGCCAGCAGTGAAAGGTGGAATGAG.